Listed below are T cell receptor beta chains from one sample, sequenced in a study of T cells in Graves' hyperthyroidism and ophthalmopathy. Via MiXCR, TCRdb re-called the multiplex PCR reads, giving one row per CDR3 protein. Of 550,000 to 800,000 distinct CDR3 sequences in the sample, approximately 16% were seen once. The specimen was blood. The source of these receptors is a man younger than 30 with Graves' hyperthyroidism. The CDR3 runs from the conserved cysteine through the conserved F or W. Fields, in order: D gene, V gene, clone size, J gene, CDR3 length, CDR3 DNA, CDR3 protein. D genes are given only for firm matches. Clone size is shown for a subset of rows, as once, few, many or a class of expanded clone.

>-|TRBV27|few|TRBJ2-1|17
TGTGCCAGCAGCTGCCATGGCCGGTCGCTTAGGGCTTATGAGCAGTTCTTC
CASSCHGRSLRAYEQFF
>-|TRBV29-1|few|TRBJ1-2|12
TGCAGCGTTGGACAGACTAACTATGGCTACACCTTC
CSVGQTNYGYTF
>-|TRBV28|many|TRBJ2-5|15
TGTGCCAGCAGTCCCGCCGGGACCGTCCCAGAGACCCAGTACTTC
CASSPAGTVPETQYF
>-|TRBV28|many|TRBJ2-7|13
TGTGCCAGCAGTCCCCTGGGGGGATACGAGCAGTACTTC
CASSPLGGYEQYF
>-|TRBV27|few|TRBJ1-5|16
TGTGCCAGCAGTTTAACACCATGGGGGAGCAATCAGCCCCAGCATTTT
CASSLTPWGSNQPQHF
>-|TRBV2|many|TRBJ1-1|13
TGTGCCAGCAGTGACGACAGGCTCACTGAAGCTTTCTTT
CASSDDRLTEAFF
>-|TRBV12-3/TRBV12-4|many|TRBJ1-2|12
TGTGCCAGCAGTTTAGGCTTCTATGGCTACACCTTC
CASSLGFYGYTF
>TRBD2|TRBV5-1|-|TRBJ2-1|15
TGCGCCAGCAGCTTGGAAACTAGCGGGACGAATGAGCAGTTCTTC
CASSLETSGTNEQFF
>-|TRBV5-1|-|TRBJ1-1|13
TGCGCCAGCATGTGGGGGGGGGATACTGAAGCTTTCTTT
CASMWGGDTEAFF
>TRBD1|TRBV20-1|many|TRBJ2-7|15
TGCAGTGCTAGAGATGCCGGGACAGGGGCCTACGAGCAGTACTTC
CSARDAGTGAYEQYF
>-|TRBV7-8|few|TRBJ1-1|14
TGTGCCAGCAGCCCCCCCGGGAGGGTACCTGAAGCTTTCTTT
CASSPPGRVPEAFF
>-|TRBV12-3/TRBV12-4|-|TRBJ2-1|13
TGTGCCAGCAGTGAACAGGCCATAGGGAAGCAGTTCTTC
CASSEQAIGKQFF
>-|TRBV11-2|many|TRBJ2-5|17
TGTGCCAGCAGCCCCCCCGGGACGCAGGTGGGCCGGGAGACCCAGTACTTC
CASSPPGTQVGRETQYF
>-|TRBV9|-|TRBJ2-1|15
TGTGCCAGCAGCGCAGCGGGCCCCTTGGGGAATGAGCAGTTCTTC
CASSAAGPLGNEQFF
>-|TRBV19|-|TRBJ1-5|14
TGTGCCAGTAGTATAGGACCAGGAGATCAGCCCCAGCATTTT
CASSIGPGDQPQHF
>-|TRBV5-6|-|TRBJ2-7|15
TGTGCCAGCAGCCGAGAGTTGGACAGAGCGTACGAGCAGTACTTC
CASSRELDRAYEQYF
>-|TRBV7-8|many|TRBJ2-2|14
TGTGCCAGCAGCCCGAGACTAGTTACCGGGGAGCTGTTTTTT
CASSPRLVTGELFF
>TRBD2|TRBV10-3|many|TRBJ2-1|13
TGTGCCATCAACTCGGGCGGGAGTGATGAGCAGTTCTTC
CAINSGGSDEQFF
>-|TRBV29-1|-|TRBJ2-2|14
TGCAGCGTCCTTGGTGGCCGCGGGGCCGGGGAGCTGTTTTTT
CSVLGGRGAGELFF
>-|TRBV20-1|many|TRBJ2-5|13
TGCAGTGCTAGAGAAACCTGGCAAGAGACCCAGTACTTC
CSARETWQETQYF
>-|TRBV20-1|few|TRBJ1-5|12
TGCAGTGCTCAGGACAGCTTAGGGCCCCAGCATTTT
CSAQDSLGPQHF
>-|TRBV7-2|many|TRBJ2-3|16
TGTGCCAGCAGCTCCTCGTGGGTCCGAAGCACAGATACGCAGTATTTT
CASSSSWVRSTDTQYF
>TRBD2|TRBV5-1|-|TRBJ2-7|17
TGCGCCAGCAGCTTACTAGCGGGAGGGCAGGCTACTAGCGAGCAGTACTTC
CASSLLAGGQATSEQYF
>-|TRBV27|many|TRBJ1-4|15
TGTGCCAGCAGTTTGTCCGTGGACCGGAATGAAAAACTGTTTTTT
CASSLSVDRNEKLFF
>TRBD2|TRBV12-5|few|TRBJ2-2|15
TGTGCTAGTGCCCCCGGGGGGGGGGACACCGGGGAGCTGTTTTTT
CASAPGGGDTGELFF
>-|TRBV19|-|TRBJ1-1|13
TGTGCCAGTAGTATCGGGATATACACTGAAGCTTTCTTT
CASSIGIYTEAFF
>-|TRBV6-2/TRBV6-3|-|TRBJ2-3|15
TGTGCCACCCTTCCGTGGGCGGTAACCACAGATGCGCAGTATTTT
CATLPWAVTTDAQYF
>TRBD1|TRBV27|many|TRBJ1-1|16
TGTGCCAGCAGAAGACAGGGGCGAGGGTTGAACACTGAAGCTTTCTTT
CASRRQGRGLNTEAFF
>-|TRBV19|-|TRBJ2-5|13
TGTGCCACCAAAAAACTGGGAGTGGAGACCCAGTACTTC
CATKKLGVETQYF
>TRBD2|TRBV18|-|TRBJ2-3|17
TGTGCCAGCTCAGACAACGGACTAGCGGACGGCACAGATACGCAGTATTTT
CASSDNGLADGTDTQYF
>-|TRBV12-5|few|TRBJ2-2|16
TGTGCTAGTGGTTTGGTACTAAGGGTACAGACCGGGGAGCCGTTTTTT
CASGLVLRVQTGEPFF